One sample yielded the 4 T cell receptor beta chains listed below, sequenced in a study of blood T cell repertoires in COVID-19 (TCRdb year 2020). The library was generated by the immunoSEQ multiplex PCR assay. TCRdb holds this immuneACCESS table with in-frame rearrangements only. Some clones are missing; in checked studies, unresolved V genes explain under half, and the rest has no known cause. The sample table records approximately 180,000 clones; around 80% of these occur just once. The ten biggest clones cover around 16% of the sample. Sequences were obtained from PBMCs or T cells enriched from blood (not recorded which). These receptors came from a woman in her forties or fifties with acute COVID-19.

The table lists this clone with many counts. The genes are TRBV9 and TRBJ1-2; 7 nucleotides agree with TRBD1. This CDR3 spans 13 amino acids. With 3 bases clipped from V and 4 bases from J, the junction kept 3 bases outside the gene matches. Germline-derived CDR1 and CDR2 are SGDLS and YYNGEE. CDR3 coding DNA: TGTGCCAGCAGCGCCGGGACAGCCTATGGCTACACCTTC. It codes for CASSAGTAYGYTF.

This sequence joins TRBV4-1 and TRBJ2-5; TRBD2 matches 12 bases. The V gene end was trimmed by 1 base and the J gene end by 2 bases; junction bases not matched to a gene: 5. The CDR3 has 17 amino acids. Germline lookup yields CDR1 MGHRA and CDR2 YSYEKL. DNA for the CDR3: TGCGCCAGCAGCCAAGTCTCCGGGACTAGCGGGCAAGAGACCCAGTACTTC. This codes for CASSQVSGTSGQETQYF.

The rearrangement joins TRBV2 to TRBJ2-5; 12 nucleotides agree with TRBD2. The germline CDR1 and CDR2 sequences are SNHLY and FYNNEI. The CDR3 totals 15 residues. V shed 8 bases, J shed 0 bases, and the junction held 4 bases outside the gene matches. The CDR3 DNA reads as TGTGCCAGCCCAGGGACTAGCGGGTACCAAGAGACCCAGTACTTC. This codes for CASPGTSGYQETQYF.

The chain carries TRBV9 and TRBJ2-5; TRBD2 aligns across 7 bases. The CDR3 is made up of 16 amino acids. Losses at the gene ends were 3 bases for V and 5 bases for J; bases not matched to a gene: 13. Germline values: CDR1 SGDLS, CDR2 YYNGEE. CDR3 in DNA: TGTGCCAGCAGCGAGGGGAGGGGTGACCTCCGGGAGACCCAGTACTTC. Protein sequence: CASSEGRGDLRETQYF.